The 17 T cell receptor beta chains below were found in one sample sequenced in a study of cytomegalovirus exposure and HLA in healthy donors. PCR was performed using 60 Vbeta and 13 Jbeta primers. Generated by immunoSEQ multiplex PCR, the TCRdb table keeps only in-frame clones and is missing some. This sample yields around 150,000 clones, of which 77% are seen a single time; 4.9% belongs to the top ten. The sample consisted of PBMCs. These TCRs come from a woman aged 45-65 years in good health and CMV-seronegative.

In the case of this clone: The sample contains more than one DNA sequence encoding this CDR3. This chain joins TRBV11-2 and TRBJ2-7; no clear D. CDR3 length: 13 residues. Germline V gene lookup returns CDR1 SGHAT and CDR2 FQNNGV. V lost 1 base and J lost 1, with 5 bases in between. The CDR3 DNA follows: TGTGCCAGCAGCTTAGGCAGGTCCTACGAGCAGTACTTC. Translation: CASSLGRSYEQYF.

The chain recombines TRBV5-1 with TRBJ1-4, with 8 bases matching TRBD1. Germline assignment: CDR1 SGHRS and CDR2 YFSETQ. The CDR3 has 14 amino acids. After removal of 1 base from V and 6 bases from J, the junction contained 2 bases not matched to a gene. CDR3 protein: CASSLQGADEKLFF. For the CDR3, the DNA is TGCGCCAGCAGCTTGCAGGGGGCGGATGAAAAACTGTTTTTT. The complete variable domain, with remaining parts taken from reference TRBV5-1 and TRBJ1-4, reads KAGVTQTPRYLIKTRGQQVTLSCSPISGHRSVSWYQQTPGQGLQFLFEYFSETQRNKGNFPGRFSGRQFSNSRSEMNVSTLELGDSALYLCASSLQGADEKLFFGSGTQLSVL.

As for this clone: At the DNA level, this CDR3 is encoded by other sequences in the same sample as well. The CDR3 spells CASGLGGYTF. In nucleotides, the CDR3 is TGTGCCAGTGGTCTCGGGGGCTACACCTTC. The chain carries TRBV19 and TRBJ1-2; D is undetermined. The ends were cut back, 8 bases at V and 8 bases at J, with 9 bases in the middle. The V gene's germline CDR1 is LNHDA and CDR2 SQIVND (reference sequence). This CDR3 contains 10 residues.

The chain couples TRBV6-1 to TRBJ1-1; 10 nucleotides line up with TRBD1. The ends lost 1 base at V and 12 bases at J; junction bases unmatched: 5. Germline loops: CDR1 MNHNS, CDR2 SASEGT. This CDR3 is built from 13 residues. CDR3 bases: TGTGCCAGCAGTGAAGTATGGACAGGGGGTCCTTTCTTT. This sequence encodes CASSEVWTGGPFF.

This rearrangement joins TRBV28 to TRBJ2-5, with 8 bases fitting TRBD1. After removal of 6 bases from V and 2 bases from J, the junction contained 2 bases not matched to a gene. Per germline, CDR1 MDHEN and CDR2 SYDVKM. The CDR3 is 13 amino acids. The CDR3 reads CASRTGGQETQYF. CDR3 in DNA: TGTGCCAGCAGAACAGGGGGACAAGAGACCCAGTACTTC.

The CDR3 region has the DNA TGTGCCAGCAGTGAAGAGACAGGGGGCAACACTGAAGCTTTCTTT. Translation: CASSEETGGNTEAFF. The gene calls are TRBV2 and TRBJ1-1, with TRBD1 identical over 10 bases. In germline, CDR1 is SNHLY, CDR2 FYNNEI. The J segment lost 2 bases and the V segment lost 1 base, leaving 1 base of the junction unmatched. CDR3 length: 15 residues.

This clone occurred a few times. The chain is built from TRBV11-3 and TRBJ2-1, with D perhaps matching TRBD2 (7 bases). There are 14 residues in the CDR3. Per germline, CDR1 SGHNT and CDR2 YENEEA. The V end was cut by 6 bases, the J end by 5 bases, with 14 bases between. The CDR3 region has the DNA TGTGCCAGCAGTCGGGGGGCGGTTGACAATGAGCAGTTCTTC. Translation gives CASSRGAVDNEQFF. Drawing the rest from reference TRBV11-3 and TRBJ2-1, the complete variable domain is EAGVVQSPRYKIIEKKQPVAFWCNPISGHNTLYWYLQNLGQGPELLIRYENEEAVDDSQLPKDRFSAERLKGVDSTLKIQPAELGDSAVYLCASSRGAVDNEQFFGPGTRLTVL.

The chain uses TRBV7-2 and TRBJ2-1; tentatively, D is TRBD2 (6 bases). The length of the CDR3 is 12 residues. V was pared by 5 bases and J by 8 bases, with 10 bases between. Germline V gives CDR1 SGHTA, CDR2 FQGNSA. The CDR3 protein is CASSQTSYEQFF. CDR3 DNA: TGTGCCAGCAGCCAAACTAGCTATGAGCAGTTCTTC.

V and J are TRBV27 and TRBJ2-5; TRBD2 matches 8 bases. The J segment lost 4 bases and the V segment lost 6 bases, leaving 13 bases of the junction unmatched. CDR1 and CDR2 from the germline V gene are MNHEY and SMNVEV (reference sequence). The CDR3 sequence is 16 residues long. The CDR3 DNA follows: TGTGCCAGCAGAAAAACCGGGACTAGGTCTTTAGAGACCCAGTACTTC. This codes for CASRKTGTRSLETQYF.

The V gene is TRBV27, the J gene TRBJ2-7; possibly TRBD1 for D (5 bases). V was trimmed by 3 bases and J by 7 bases, leaving 10 bases between them. CDR3 length: 12 residues. Germline CDR1 reads MNHEY; CDR2 reads SMNVEV (reference sequence). The CDR3 nucleotides read TGTGCCAGCAGTTTTAGACAGTCGGAGCAGTACTTC. It encodes CASSFRQSEQYF.

V is TRBV5-8 and J is TRBJ1-6; TRBD1 is a possible D gene (5 bases). The V and J ends lost 5 bases and 7 bases respectively, with 13 bases between them. This CDR3 has 14 residues. CDR1 SGHTS and CDR2 YDEGEE come from the germline V gene. The CDR3 nucleotides read TGTGCCAGCAGACCCTTTAGGGGAAATTCACCCCTCCACTTT. It encodes CASRPFRGNSPLHF.

V is TRBV18 and J is TRBJ1-4, with D possibly matching TRBD1 (5 bases). The CDR3 loop spans 13 amino acids. Trimming took 3 bases from V and 6 from J, leaving 8 bases between them. In germline, CDR1 is KGHSH, CDR2 LQKENI. CDR3 in DNA: TGTGCCAGCTCACCCGGGACTGATGAAAAACTGTTTTTT. It translates to CASSPGTDEKLFF.

This clone was counted between two and nine times. The chain is built from TRBV11-2 and TRBJ2-1; 9 bases fit TRBD2. Germline-derived CDR1 and CDR2 are SGHAT and FQNNGV. V dropped 2 bases and J dropped 1; count of bases not matched to a gene: 6. CDR3 length: 17 amino acids. The CDR3 DNA follows: TGTGCCAGCAGCTTAAGGGGGAGCGGGGGGTCCTACAATGAGCAGTTCTTC. Protein product: CASSLRGSGGSYNEQFF.

This clone has just a few counts. The chain employs TRBV25-1 and TRBJ1-2; no clear D. The CDR3 covers 15 residues. Germline V gene data show CDR1 as MGHDK and CDR2 as SYGVNS. V was pared by 8 bases and J by 1 base, with 17 bases between. This CDR3 is CASGGSSTYNYGYTF. CDR3 in DNA: TGTGCCAGCGGAGGATCCTCTACGTATAACTATGGCTACACCTTC.

This clone was observed a few times. CDR3 amino acids: CASSRDRGPGNTIYF. The CDR3 region has the DNA TGCGCCAGCAGCCGCGACAGGGGGCCTGGAAACACCATATATTTT. V usage is TRBV4-1 and J usage is TRBJ1-3; 10 bases agree with TRBD1. The CDR3 length is 15 residues. V lost 4 bases and J lost 2; bases outside the gene matches: 2. In germline, CDR1 is MGHRA, CDR2 YSYEKL.

The gene calls are TRBV7-8 and TRBJ1-6; TRBD1 matches 7 bases. The V and J ends lost 3 bases and 10 bases, in that order; junction bases with no gene match: 6. Germline V gives CDR1 SGHVS, CDR2 FQNEAQ. CDR3 size: 14 residues. CDR3 protein: CASSLTTGESPLHF. The CDR3 coding sequence is TGTGCCAGCAGCTTGACCACAGGGGAATCACCCCTCCACTTT.

This chain links TRBV11-2 with TRBJ2-5; 8 bases are a match to TRBD2. Looked up from germline, CDR1 is SGHAT and CDR2 is FQNNGV. The CDR3 sequence is 18 residues long. J was trimmed by 2 bases and V by 3 bases; bases with no gene match: 14. The CDR3 DNA is TGTGCCAGCAGCTTCCCGCGGGGGGCCGCGCCGTCTCAAGAGACCCAGTACTTC. The encoded protein is CASSFPRGAAPSQETQYF.